One and the same sample provided the 27 T cell receptor beta chains below, sequenced in a study of technical replicates of blood from four donors. The data were produced by immunoSEQ multiplex PCR, yet TCRdb's version contains in-frame clones alone and is incomplete. The profile shows 75,000 to 80,000 clones, roughly 94% of them singletons. The sample taken for sequencing was T cells isolated from PBMCs. These receptors were taken from a human donor in good health.

The chain is built from TRBV11-2 and TRBJ1-1; D call uncertain. From germline, CDR1 is SGHAT and CDR2 FQNNGV. V gave up 1 base and J gave up 2 bases, with 5 bases separating them. The CDR3 has 13 residues. The CDR3 sequence is CASSLALNTEAFF. CDR3 nucleotide sequence: TGTGCCAGCAGCTTAGCACTTAACACTGAAGCTTTCTTT.

This CDR3 is CASSLEGRGLTEAFF. The CDR3 DNA follows: TGCGCCAGCAGCTTGGAAGGTAGGGGGCTCACTGAAGCTTTCTTT. This sequence joins TRBV5-1 and TRBJ1-1; 7 nucleotides line up with TRBD1. The CDR3 has 15 residues. Germline-derived CDR1 and CDR2 are SGHRS and YFSETQ. Trimming at V came to 0 bases and at J to 4 bases, leaving 6 bases not matched to a gene.

V usage is TRBV7-6 and J usage is TRBJ1-2; 7 nucleotides match TRBD1. CDR3 length equals 13 residues. Trimming removed 3 bases from V and 3 bases from J; junction bases left unmatched: 1. Germline values: CDR1 SGHVS, CDR2 FNYEAQ. The CDR3 region is CASSFGTDYGYTF. In nucleotides, the CDR3 is TGTGCCAGCAGCTTTGGGACAGACTATGGCTACACCTTC.

The rearrangement joins TRBV6-1 to TRBJ2-7; TRBD2 matches 7 bases. CDR1 is MNHNS and CDR2 is SASEGT in the germline V gene. Trimming at V came to 2 bases and at J to 5 bases, leaving 9 bases not matched to a gene. The length of the CDR3 is 15 residues. The CDR3 DNA sequence: TGTGCCAGCAGTGAATATTGGCGGGAGTTCGACGAGCAGTACTTC. Its protein is CASSEYWREFDEQYF.

V is TRBV10-3 and J is TRBJ2-1; 8 nucleotides agree with TRBD2. Germline V gene sequence: CDR1 ENHRY, CDR2 SYGVKD. The CDR3 has 15 residues. Trimming took 4 bases from V and 0 from J; bases not matched to a gene: 2. The CDR3 loop is CAISGGTSSYNEQFF. The CDR3 DNA reads TGTGCCATCAGTGGGGGGACTAGCTCCTACAATGAGCAGTTCTTC.

CDR3 protein: CASSHRDTAYEQYF. In nucleotides, the CDR3 is TGTGCCAGCTCACACCGGGACACAGCCTACGAGCAGTACTTC. The chain employs TRBV18 and TRBJ2-7; maybe TRBD1 (6 bases). The V gene's germline CDR1 is KGHSH and CDR2 LQKENI. Trimming removed 4 bases from V and 2 bases from J, with 12 bases in between. The CDR3 totals 14 residues.

The CDR3: CASSLRLAGDPEQFF. CDR3 DNA sequence: TGTGCCAGCAGCTTGCGACTAGCGGGAGATCCGGAGCAGTTCTTC. This chain connects TRBV7-2 to TRBJ2-1, with 12 bases lining up with TRBD2. V dropped 3 bases and J dropped 10; count of bases not matched to a gene: 7. Per germline, CDR1 SGHTA and CDR2 FQGNSA. This CDR3 region has 15 residues.

V usage is TRBV6-4 and J usage is TRBJ2-7; the match to TRBD1 covers 9 bases. The ends lost 1 base at V and 3 bases at J; junction bases unmatched: 10. The CDR3 spans 17 residues. The germline V gene encodes CDR1 MRHNA and CDR2 SNTAGT. CDR3 residues: CASSDLGQGRDFYEQYF. The CDR3 DNA reads as TGTGCCAGCAGTGACTTGGGACAGGGTAGGGACTTCTACGAGCAGTACTTC.

This chain uses TRBV4-3 with TRBJ2-3, with TRBD1 identical over 7 bases. Germline V gene sequence: CDR1 LGHNA, CDR2 YSLEER. V trimming: 0 bases; J trimming: 5 bases; junction bases outside the gene matches: 8. CDR3 size: 16 residues. Written as DNA, the CDR3 is TGCGCCAGCAGCCAAGATCCCATGACAGGGAGAGATACGCAGTATTTT. Its translation is CASSQDPMTGRDTQYF.

V and J are TRBV10-1 and TRBJ2-1, with a tentative D call TRBD2 (6 bases). V was pared by 3 bases and J by 3 bases, with 12 bases between. CDR1 and CDR2 from the germline V gene are WNHNN and SYGVQD (reference sequence). This CDR3 spans 15 amino acids. For the CDR3, the DNA is TGCGCCAGCAGTGAAGGCACGGACTACTACAATGAGCAGTTCTTC. Encoded protein: CASSEGTDYYNEQFF.

The rearrangement links TRBV9 to TRBJ2-7; the match to TRBD2 covers 7 bases. J lost 0 bases, V lost 4 bases, and 7 bases had no gene match. Per germline, CDR1 SGDLS and CDR2 YYNGEE. The CDR3 length is 15 residues. This CDR3 is CASSSSGASSYEQYF. CDR3 DNA: TGTGCCAGCAGCTCGAGCGGGGCGAGCTCCTACGAGCAGTACTTC. Complete variable domain (other parts from reference TRBV9 and TRBJ2-7): DSGVTQTPKHLITATGQRVTLRCSPRSGDLSVYWYQQSLDQGLQFLIQYYNGEERAKGNILERFSAQQFPDLHSELNLSSLELGDSALYFCASSSSGASSYEQYFGPGTRLTVT.

The chain employs TRBV5-1 and TRBJ2-3, with 7 bases that match TRBD1. Trimming removed 4 bases from V and 2 bases from J; junction bases left unmatched: 4. The CDR3 contains 14 residues. Germline-derived CDR1 and CDR2 are SGHRS and YFSETQ. The CDR3 bases are TGCGCCAGCAGCGTCGGGACAGACACAGATACGCAGTATTTT. As protein: CASSVGTDTDTQYF.

The rearrangement links TRBV14 to TRBJ1-1; D unresolved. CDR1 and CDR2 (germline): SGHDN, FVKESK. The CDR3 length is 16 residues. V was cut by 1 base and J by 3 bases, with 15 bases left in between. The CDR3, as DNA: TGTGCCAGCAGCCAAGGGAGGGCCCTCGGGGACACTGAAGCTTTCTTT. It translates to CASSQGRALGDTEAFF.

CDR3 amino acids: CASTRSSSYEQYF. The CDR3 coding sequence is TGTGCCAGCACGAGATCGAGTTCCTACGAGCAGTACTTC. The V call is TRBV6-5, the J call TRBJ2-7, with no clear D. CDR1 is MNHEY, CDR2 SVGAGI, per germline. With 7 bases removed from V and 1 base from J, the gap between germline ends came to 11 bases. The CDR3 is 13 amino acids.

The rearrangement joins TRBV7-9 to TRBJ2-1; 8 bases agree with TRBD2. V shed 6 bases and J 4 bases; nucleotides not matched to a gene: 2. The germline CDR1 and CDR2 sequences are SEHNR and FQNEAQ (reference sequence). This CDR3 spans 13 amino acids. This CDR3 reads CASRREGYNEQFF. The CDR3 DNA is TGTGCCAGCAGACGGGAGGGGTACAATGAGCAGTTCTTC.

The rearrangement joins TRBV5-1 to TRBJ2-2; 15 nucleotides line up with TRBD2. The CDR3 contains 20 residues. Germline V gives CDR1 SGHRS, CDR2 YFSETQ. V shed 6 bases and J 4 bases; nucleotides not matched to a gene: 16. CDR3 DNA sequence: TGCGCCAGCAAGGACTTATACGGACTAGCGGGAGGGCCGAGCACCGGGGAGCTGTTTTTT. Translating it yields CASKDLYGLAGGPSTGELFF.

This sequence joins TRBV2 and TRBJ1-4; weak D call: TRBD1 (6 bases). Germline lookup yields CDR1 SNHLY and CDR2 FYNNEI. The CDR3 has 14 amino acids. The V and J ends lost 6 bases and 5 bases respectively, with 13 bases between them. CDR3 in amino acids: CASRDYRANEKLFF. The CDR3 bases are TGTGCCAGCAGAGACTACAGGGCCAATGAAAAACTGTTTTTT.

This clone appeared a single time. The J gene is TRBJ1-5, the V gene TRBV27, with D hard to call. CDR3 length: 15 residues. Per germline, CDR1 MNHEY and CDR2 SMNVEV (reference sequence). The V end lost 6 bases, the J end lost 4 bases, and 16 bases lay between the germline ends. The CDR3 reads CASSSTGERNQPQHF. CDR3 DNA sequence: TGTGCCAGCAGCTCTACTGGGGAGAGGAATCAGCCCCAGCATTTT.

This chain joins TRBV28 and TRBJ2-4; D unclear. The germline CDR1 and CDR2 sequences are MDHEN and SYDVKM. Deletions cut 5 bases from V and 0 bases from J, with 5 bases between. The CDR3 runs to 13 residues. CDR3 nucleotide sequence: TGTGCCAGCAGTGAACTAGCCAAAAACATTCAGTACTTC. This codes for CASSELAKNIQYF.

The chain is built from TRBV4-1 and TRBJ1-5; D is possibly TRBD1 (5 bases). Germline V gene sequence: CDR1 MGHRA, CDR2 YSYEKL. The CDR3 totals 15 residues. V was shortened by 2 bases and J by 3 bases, with 11 bases between the two germline ends. The CDR3: CASSQKAGDNQPQHF. CDR3 nucleotides: TGCGCCAGCAGCCAAAAAGCGGGGGACAATCAGCCCCAGCATTTT.

CDR3: CASKRDRGHNEQFF. The CDR3 DNA sequence: TGTGCCAGCAAACGGGACAGGGGCCACAATGAGCAGTTCTTC. The chain uses TRBV6-5 and TRBJ2-1; the match to TRBD1 covers 10 bases. This CDR3 contains 14 residues. Germline V gene sequence: CDR1 MNHEY, CDR2 SVGAGI. J gave up 5 bases and V 7 bases, and 5 bases lay outside the gene matches.

The chain links TRBV27 to TRBJ1-5; possibly TRBD1 for D (5 bases). From germline, CDR1 is MNHEY and CDR2 SMNVEV (reference sequence). The germline V and J ends were trimmed by 4 bases and 7 bases, with 11 bases remaining between them. The CDR3 is 13 amino acids. The CDR3 DNA sequence: TGTGCCAGCAGTTCAGGGTATCGGCAGCCCCAGCATTTT. The encoded protein is CASSSGYRQPQHF.

The genes are TRBV10-3 and TRBJ2-6; D call uncertain. V was cut by 6 bases and J by 0 bases, with 21 bases left in between. The V gene's germline CDR1 is ENHRY and CDR2 SYGVKD. The CDR3 totals 19 residues. CDR3 protein: CAIRDATETSFSGANVLTF. CDR3 coding DNA: TGTGCCATCAGAGACGCGACGGAGACCTCCTTCTCTGGGGCCAACGTCCTGACTTTC.

The CDR3 is CSVELGTSVGELFF. The CDR3 coding sequence is TGCAGCGTTGAACTTGGGACTAGCGTCGGGGAGCTGTTTTTT. The chain combines TRBV29-1 with TRBJ2-2, with TRBD2 matching 10 bases. This CDR3 has 14 amino acids. Trimming at V came to 2 bases and at J to 7 bases, leaving 4 bases not matched to a gene. CDR1 is SQVTM and CDR2 is ANQGSEA in the germline V gene.

The rearrangement joins TRBV30 to TRBJ1-1; possibly TRBD1 for D (5 bases). The V and J ends lost 2 bases and 5 bases respectively, with 15 bases between them. Germline CDR1 and CDR2: GTSNPN and SVGIG (reference sequence). The length of the CDR3 is 14 residues. CDR3 sequence (DNA): TGTGCCTGGAGTACTGGCGGGGCAGGGACTGAAGCTTTCTTT. This translates into CAWSTGGAGTEAFF.

The chain joins TRBV9 to TRBJ1-4, with TRBD1 as a possible D gene (6 bases). Trimming stripped 4 bases from V and 8 bases from J, with 27 bases between. The CDR3 extends over 18 amino acids. Germline loops: CDR1 SGDLS, CDR2 YYNGEE. The CDR3 loop reads CASSPPNPSDRGGEKLFF. The DNA for the CDR3 is TGTGCCAGCAGCCCCCCAAACCCCTCCGACCGGGGGGGCGAAAAACTGTTTTTT. The whole variable domain, filled in from reference TRBV9 and TRBJ1-4, reads DSGVTQTPKHLITATGQRVTLRCSPRSGDLSVYWYQQSLDQGLQFLIQYYNGEERAKGNILERFSAQQFPDLHSELNLSSLELGDSALYFCASSPPNPSDRGGEKLFFGSGTQLSVL.

This clone was counted once. The chain joins TRBV30 to TRBJ2-6; a possible D gene is TRBD1 (5 bases). V shed 4 bases and J shed 0 bases, with 10 bases lying between them. CDR1 is GTSNPN and CDR2 is SVGIG in the germline V gene (reference sequence). This CDR3 contains 15 residues. The CDR3 coding sequence is TGTGCCTGGAACAGGCACAACTCTGGGGCCAACGTCCTGACTTTC. It is translated as CAWNRHNSGANVLTF.